The 16 T cell receptor beta chains presented below share a single source sample, sequenced in a study of Tregs in tolerant kidney transplant recipients. Profiling relied on immunoSEQ multiplex PCR, and the TCRdb table lists in-frame clones only, not all of them. The specimen's table records approximately 49,000 clones. The sample in question was CD4+ T cells from blood, obtained before the transplant. The receptors derive from a human donor who received a combined kidney and bone marrow transplant.

Details on this clone: The sequenced fragment ends 3 residues before the CDR3 boundary, so the rest is inferred from the germline J gene. The chain links TRBV5-1 to TRBJ2-7; 7 bases fit TRBD1. Germline CDR1 SGHRS, CDR2 YFSETQ. This CDR3 comprises 14 residues. The V gene end was trimmed by 0 bases and the J gene end by 2 bases; junction bases not matched to a gene: 2. The CDR3 loop is CASSLEQGTYEQYF. CDR3 bases read: TGCGCCAGCAGCTTGGAACAGGGGACCTACGAG.

A word on this clone: The sequenced fragment ends 3 residues before the CDR3 boundary, so the rest is inferred from the germline J gene. V and J are TRBV10-3 and TRBJ1-5; D may be TRBD1 (5 bases). Germline loops: CDR1 ENHRY, CDR2 SYGVKD. Deletions cut 5 bases from V and 3 bases from J, with 17 bases between. The CDR3 spans 16 residues. The sequenced CDR3 bases are TGTGCCATCAGTAGGCAGGGCGGTGGGGTCAATCAGCCC. Translated, it gives CAISRQGGGVNQP. The full-length CDR3 reads as CAISRQGGGVNQPQHF.

Comments on this clone: The read terminates 3 residues before the CDR3 end, so the remaining end is supplied by the germline J gene. The chain combines TRBV20-1 with TRBJ1-1; no clear D. This CDR3 is built from 13 residues. Trimming cost V 4 bases and J 1 base, with 10 bases left between them. CDR1 is DFQATT, CDR2 SNEGSKA, per germline (reference sequence). CDR3 loop: CSAIYGENTEAFF. The part of the CDR3 DNA that was read is TGCAGTGCTATATACGGGGAGAACACTGAA.

On this clone itself: The read gets to within 3 residues of the CDR3 end, and the germline J gene fills in the rest. The chain combines TRBV20-1 with TRBJ2-7, with TRBD1 matching 9 bases. Germline CDR1 reads DFQATT; CDR2 reads SNEGSKA (reference sequence). The trim removed 6 bases at V and 1 base at J, leaving 10 bases unmatched. There are 15 residues in the CDR3. The sequenced CDR3 bases are TGCAGTGCCCATTCCCCGGGACAGGGTTCCTACGAG. It yields the protein CSAHSPGQGSYE. The full-length CDR3 reads as CSAHSPGQGSYEQYF.

A word on this clone: The missing CDR3 end, 3 residues past where the read stops, is filled in from the germline J gene. V is TRBV2 and J is TRBJ2-5; TRBD1 aligns across 8 bases. The CDR3 length is 12 residues. Germline V lookup: CDR1 SNHLY, CDR2 FYNNEI. Trimming at V came to 9 bases and at J to 5 bases, leaving 5 bases not matched to a gene. The CDR3 bases that were read are TGTGCCAGGGGACAGGTCCAGGAGACC. Amino acids: CARGQVQET. The CDR3 as a whole reads CARGQVQETQYF. The entire variable domain, with the rest obtained from reference TRBV2 and TRBJ2-5, is as follows: EPEVTQTPSHQVTQMGQEVILRCVPISNHLYFYWYRQILGQKVEFLVSFYNNEISEKSEIFDDQFSVERPDGSNFTLKIRSTKLEDSAMYFCARGQVQETQYFGPGTRLLVL.

Concerning this clone: Coverage ceases 3 residues before the CDR3 finishes, and the germline J gene fills in the end. The chain combines TRBV6-2 or TRBV6-3 with TRBJ1-5; 8 bases are a match to TRBD1. The V segment lost 8 bases and the J segment 6 bases; nucleotides outside the gene matches: 3. Germline CDR1 is MNHEY and CDR2 is SVGEGT. This CDR3 has 12 amino acids. CDR3 bases read: TGTGCCAGCCGGACAGGGAGTCAGCCC. Its translation is CASRTGSQP. The whole CDR3 reads CASRTGSQPQHF.

Concerning this clone itself: Read coverage stops 3 residues before the CDR3 terminus; the germline J gene supplies the remainder. V gene TRBV29-1 combines with J gene TRBJ2-3; a weak D match, TRBD2 (5 bases). This CDR3 contains 16 residues. Looked up from germline, CDR1 is SQVTM and CDR2 is ANQGSEA. The V gene lost 6 bases and the J gene lost 2 bases, with 21 bases spanning the gap. The part of the CDR3 DNA that was read is TGCAGCGTGGCTGGACTGCAGACTGCTTACACAGATACG. It codes for CSVAGLQTAYTDT. The entire CDR3 sequence reads CSVAGLQTAYTDTQYF.

Regarding this clone: Read sequence stops 3 residues before the CDR3 end, and the germline J gene provides the missing end. Other DNA sequences in the same sample also yield this CDR3. The chain combines TRBV18 with TRBJ1-1; possible D gene TRBD1, 6 bases. The V end was cut by 2 bases, the J end by 2 bases, with 9 bases between. CDR1 and CDR2 from the germline V gene are KGHSH and LQKENI. This CDR3 comprises 14 residues. The CDR3 is CASSPLQGNTEAFF. The covered CDR3 bases are TGTGCCAGCTCACCATTACAGGGTAACACTGAA.

Notes on this clone: The CDR3 end falls 3 residues outside the read, so it is completed with the germline J gene. The chain joins TRBV5-1 to TRBJ2-7; D ambiguous. Germline V lookup: CDR1 SGHRS, CDR2 YFSETQ. V was shortened by 4 bases and J by 6 bases, with 14 bases between the two germline ends. The CDR3 totals 13 residues. CDR3 in amino acids: CASSPSPTPEQYF. CDR3 DNA, as far as it was read: TGCGCCAGCAGCCCATCCCCCACTCCCGAG.

As for this clone: The read comes to an end 3 residues before the CDR3 does, leaving the germline J gene to fill in the end. The chain recombines TRBV5-1 with TRBJ2-7; 9 bases map to TRBD1. V shed 5 bases and J 2 bases; nucleotides not matched to a gene: 11. CDR3 length equals 16 residues. Germline values: CDR1 SGHRS, CDR2 YFSETQ. Incomplete CDR3 DNA: TGCGCCAGCAGTTATAAGCCGGGACAGGGCACCTACGAG. It is translated as CASSYKPGQGTYE. In full, the CDR3 reads CASSYKPGQGTYEQYF.

Concerning this clone itself: Read data end 3 residues before the CDR3 end; the end is taken from the germline J gene. The chain couples TRBV5-6 to TRBJ2-1; D is undetermined. This CDR3 has 14 amino acids. The V gene lost 0 bases and the J gene lost 6 bases, with 10 bases spanning the gap. Germline V gene lookup returns CDR1 SGHDT and CDR2 YYEEEE. The CDR3 bases that were read are TGTGCCAGCAGCTTGGGTTCTAGAGGCAATGAG. Protein sequence: CASSLGSRGNE. The complete CDR3 reads CASSLGSRGNEQFF. Complete variable domain (other parts from reference TRBV5-6 and TRBJ2-1): DAGVTQSPTHLIKTRGQQVTLRCSPKSGHDTVSWYQQALGQGPQFIFQYYEEEERQRGNFPDRFSGHQFPNYSSELNVNALLLGDSALYLCASSLGSRGNEQFFGPGTRLTVL.

As to this clone: The CDR3 is cut off 3 residues early in the read; its end comes from the germline J gene. The chain employs TRBV7-9 and TRBJ2-7; 11 bases are shared with TRBD1. V lost 5 bases to trimming and J lost 6 bases; unmatched junction nucleotides: 9. CDR1 and CDR2 (germline): SEHNR, FQNEAQ (reference sequence). This CDR3 region has 15 residues. Here the CDR3 reads CASSRWDRGSVEQYF. Partial CDR3 DNA: TGTGCCAGCAGCAGATGGGACAGGGGGAGCGTCGAG. Full variable domain (missing parts from reference TRBV7-9 and TRBJ2-7): DTGVSQNPRHKITKRGQNVTFRCDPISEHNRLYWYRQTLGQGPEFLTYFQNEAQLEKSRLLSDRFSAERPKGSFSTLEIQRTEQGDSAMYLCASSRWDRGSVEQYFGPGTRLTVT.

A word on this clone: The read stops 3 residues short of the end of the CDR3; the missing end is completed from the germline J gene. This rearrangement joins TRBV6-1 to TRBJ1-4; tentative D call: TRBD1 (5 bases). The V and J ends lost 4 bases and 8 bases respectively, with 11 bases between them. This CDR3 spans 13 amino acids. CDR1 and CDR2 (germline): MNHNS, SASEGT. The CDR3 loop is CASSGGSTEKLFF. CDR3 DNA, as far as it was read: TGTGCCAGCAGTGGGGGCAGCACCGAAAAA.

Notes on this clone: The read ends 3 residues early relative to the CDR3; the germline J gene fills the gap. The chain uses TRBV18 and TRBJ1-1, with 10 bases aligning to TRBD1. The CDR3 contains 18 residues. The V segment lost 4 bases and the J segment 0 bases; nucleotides outside the gene matches: 11. CDR1 KGHSH and CDR2 LQKENI come from the germline V gene. CDR3 protein: CASSQRQGAIMVNTEAFF. The covered CDR3 bases are TGTGCCAGCTCACAGAGACAGGGGGCGATCATGGTGAACACTGAA.

Details on this clone: The read falls 3 residues short of the CDR3 end, and the missing part is taken from the germline J gene. The J gene is TRBJ2-3, the V gene TRBV7-3; D is possibly TRBD1 (6 bases). V lost 5 bases and J lost 4, with 19 bases in between. CDR1 and CDR2 (germline): SGHTA, FQGTGA. The CDR3 totals 16 residues. CDR3 bases read: TGTGCCAGCAGCCCCCGAAACAGGGCCAGCGCAGATACG. Its translation: CASSPRNRASADT. The CDR3 as a whole reads CASSPRNRASADTQYF. Variable domain in full (rest from reference TRBV7-3 and TRBJ2-3): GAGVSQTPSNKVTEKGKYVELRCDPISGHTALYWYRQSLGQGPEFLIYFQGTGAADDSGLPNDRFFAVRPEGSVSTLKIQRTERGDSAVYLCASSPRNRASADTQYFGPGTRLTVL.

On this clone: The sequence runs out 3 residues before the end of the CDR3; the remainder is reconstructed from the germline J gene. The chain uses TRBV5-1 and TRBJ1-4; D is perhaps TRBD1 (6 bases). V lost 5 bases and J lost 0, with 11 bases in between. Per germline, CDR1 SGHRS and CDR2 YFSETQ. The CDR3 has 15 residues. Incomplete CDR3 DNA: TGCGCCAGCAGAGGGGGAGTAACAACTAATGAAAAA. It codes for CASRGGVTTNEK. The whole CDR3 is CASRGGVTTNEKLFF.